This T cell receptor (beta chain) originates from a study of OX40 agonist ivuxolimab in advanced cancers. The assay was immunoSEQ multiplex PCR, and TCRdb's table has in-frame clones only and misses some. Of approximately 54,000 clones in the sample, 80% to 95% were seen once. Germline V gene lookup returns CDR1 MNHEY and CDR2 SMNVEV (reference sequence). This CDR3 comprises 13 residues. The germline V and J ends were trimmed by 5 bases and 0 bases, with 8 bases remaining between them. The receptor was isolated from an adult with an advanced solid tumor such as melanoma, head and neck, liver or kidney cancer. The chain is built from TRBV27 and TRBJ2-7; D unresolved. The sample in question was CD4+ or CD8+ T cells sorted from blood, obtained in a trial of the OX40 agonist ivuxolimab. This chain's CDR3 is CASSPVLSYEQYF. CDR3 coding DNA: TGTGCCAGCAGTCCTGTACTCTCCTACGAGCAGTACTTC.